This entry lists 9 T cell receptor beta chains sequenced from one sample in a study of cytomegalovirus exposure and HLA in healthy donors. The primer mix had 60 Vbeta and 13 Jbeta primers. Measured with immunoSEQ multiplex PCR; TCRdb has only the in-frame clones, and not every one. This sample carries about 130,000 clones, around 73% of them seen once, and the ten largest clones take approximately 4.3%. Material for sequencing was PBMCs. The receptor source for this set is a man aged 60-69 years in good health and CMV-seropositive.

The genes are TRBV5-1 and TRBJ2-3; 9 positions agree with TRBD2. The length of the CDR3 is 16 residues. The germline V gene encodes CDR1 SGHRS and CDR2 YFSETQ. J gave up 0 bases and V 7 bases, and 9 bases lay outside the gene matches. The CDR3 spells CASDRAGGGSTDTQYF. CDR3 nucleotide sequence: TGCGCCAGCGATCGAGCGGGGGGCGGGAGCACAGATACGCAGTATTTT.

This clone was detected a few times. CDR3 nucleotides: TGTGCCAGTAGTATTTCGGGAACTGGAAACACCATATATTTT. Protein: CASSISGTGNTIYF. The rearrangement uses TRBV19 and TRBJ1-3; D remains ambiguous. V lost 3 bases to trimming and J lost 2 bases, with 8 bases between them. The CDR3 length is 14 residues. Germline assignment: CDR1 LNHDA and CDR2 SQIVND (reference sequence). The full variable domain, with the rest looked up from reference TRBV19 and TRBJ1-3, is DGGITQSPKYLFRKEGQNVTLSCEQNLNHDAMYWYRQDPGQGLRLIYYSQIVNDFQKGDIAEGYSVSREKKESFPLTVTSAQKNPTAFYLCASSISGTGNTIYFGEGSWLTVV.

CDR3 loop: CASSLAHEQYF. The CDR3 nucleotides read TGTGCCAGCAGTTTAGCGCACGAGCAGTACTTC. V gene TRBV28 combines with J gene TRBJ2-7; unclear D gene. Deletions cut 2 bases from V and 5 bases from J, with 4 bases between. The CDR3 runs 11 residues. Germline V lookup: CDR1 MDHEN, CDR2 SYDVKM.

This clone was recorded only once. J is TRBJ2-5 and V is TRBV5-1; D is possibly TRBD2 (5 bases). The better agreement between TRBJ2-7 and the DNA end casts doubt on the J call. Germline assignment: CDR1 SGHRS and CDR2 YFSETQ. The CDR3 has 12 amino acids. As DNA, the CDR3 is TGCGCCAGCAGCGGGAGACAAGGCGAGCAGTACTTC. Protein sequence: CASSGRQGEQYF.

The chain combines TRBV11-3 with TRBJ2-1; D not resolved. CDR3 length equals 13 residues. Trimming cost V 0 bases and J 10 bases, with 10 bases left between them. The germline V gene has CDR1 SGHNT and CDR2 YENEEA. The CDR3 region is CASSLDVSMEQFF. CDR3 sequence (DNA): TGTGCCAGCAGCTTAGACGTGTCTATGGAGCAGTTCTTC.

The rearrangement uses TRBV30 and TRBJ1-5; D remains unclear. Per germline, CDR1 GTSNPN and CDR2 SVGIG (reference sequence). V lost 3 bases, J lost 2 bases, and 11 bases lay in between. CDR3 length equals 14 residues. In DNA, the CDR3 is TGTGCCTGGAGGGACCTCGGGGGCAATCAGCCCCAGCATTTT. Amino acids: CAWRDLGGNQPQHF.

The gene calls are TRBV5-1 and TRBJ2-5; D call uncertain. The CDR3 consists of 15 residues. Trimming left V 0 bases short and J 1 base short, with 10 bases between. Looked up from germline, CDR1 is SGHRS and CDR2 is YFSETQ. In DNA, the CDR3 is TGCGCCAGCAGCTTGGAAGGCAGGTTCCAAGAGACCCAGTACTTC. Amino acid sequence: CASSLEGRFQETQYF. Combining the CDR3 with reference TRBV5-1 and TRBJ2-5 gives the whole variable domain KAGVTQTPRYLIKTRGQQVTLSCSPISGHRSVSWYQQTPGQGLQFLFEYFSETQRNKGNFPGRFSGRQFSNSRSEMNVSTLELGDSALYLCASSLEGRFQETQYFGPGTRLLVL.

The CDR3 loop is CASSRPPGEQFF. The CDR3 bases are TGTGCCAGCAGTCGACCCCCCGGGGAGCAGTTCTTC. The rearrangement joins TRBV27 to TRBJ2-1, with unresolved D. Germline V gene lookup returns CDR1 MNHEY and CDR2 SMNVEV (reference sequence). The length of the CDR3 is 12 residues. The V gene lost 5 bases and the J gene lost 10 bases, with 12 bases spanning the gap.

Only a few counts were recorded for this clone. The chain employs TRBV19 and TRBJ1-1; the match to TRBD1 covers 8 bases. This CDR3 has 17 amino acids. V lost 5 bases to trimming and J lost 0 bases; unmatched junction nucleotides: 11. Germline V gives CDR1 LNHDA, CDR2 SQIVND (reference sequence). The CDR3 region is CASSAPDRVYMNTEAFF. The CDR3 region has the DNA TGTGCCAGTAGTGCGCCGGACAGGGTTTATATGAACACTGAAGCTTTCTTT.